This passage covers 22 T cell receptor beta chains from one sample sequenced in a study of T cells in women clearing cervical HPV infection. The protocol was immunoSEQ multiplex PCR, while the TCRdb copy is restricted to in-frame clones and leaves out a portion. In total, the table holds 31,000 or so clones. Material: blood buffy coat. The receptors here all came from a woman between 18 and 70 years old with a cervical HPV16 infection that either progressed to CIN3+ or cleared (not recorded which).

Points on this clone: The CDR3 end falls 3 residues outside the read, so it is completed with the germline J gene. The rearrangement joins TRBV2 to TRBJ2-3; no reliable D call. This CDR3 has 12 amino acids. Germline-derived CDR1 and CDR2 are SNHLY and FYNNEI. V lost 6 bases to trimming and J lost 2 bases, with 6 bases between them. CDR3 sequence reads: CASSTNTDTQYF. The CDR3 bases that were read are TGTGCCAGCAGCACTAACACAGATACG.

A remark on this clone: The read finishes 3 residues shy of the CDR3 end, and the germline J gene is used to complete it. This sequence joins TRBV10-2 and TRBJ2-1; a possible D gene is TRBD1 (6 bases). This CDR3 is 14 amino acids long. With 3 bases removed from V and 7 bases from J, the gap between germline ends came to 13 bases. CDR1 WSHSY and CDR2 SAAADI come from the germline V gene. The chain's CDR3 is CASSEQGWLNEQFF. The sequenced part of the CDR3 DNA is TGCGCCAGCAGTGAACAGGGTTGGCTGAATGAG.

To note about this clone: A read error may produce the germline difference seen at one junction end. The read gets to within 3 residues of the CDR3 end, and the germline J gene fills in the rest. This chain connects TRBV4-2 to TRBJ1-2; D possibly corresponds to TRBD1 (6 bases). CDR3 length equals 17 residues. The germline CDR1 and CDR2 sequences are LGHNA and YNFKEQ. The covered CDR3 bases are TGCGCCAGCAGCCAAGATTCACATGCAGGGGCAGGTGCTGGC. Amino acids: CASSQDSHAGAGAG. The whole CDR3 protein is CASSQDSHAGAGAGYTF.

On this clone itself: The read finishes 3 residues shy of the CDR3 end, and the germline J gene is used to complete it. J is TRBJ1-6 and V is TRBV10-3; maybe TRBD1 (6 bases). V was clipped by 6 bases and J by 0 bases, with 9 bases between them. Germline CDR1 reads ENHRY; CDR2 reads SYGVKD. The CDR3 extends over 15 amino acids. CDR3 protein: CAIRTGSSYNSPLHF. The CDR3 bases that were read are TGTGCCATCAGAACAGGGAGCTCCTATAATTCACCC.

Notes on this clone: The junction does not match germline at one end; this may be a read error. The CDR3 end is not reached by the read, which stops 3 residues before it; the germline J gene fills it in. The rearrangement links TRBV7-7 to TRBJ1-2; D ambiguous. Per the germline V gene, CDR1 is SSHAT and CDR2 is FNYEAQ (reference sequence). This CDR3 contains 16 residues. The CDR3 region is CASSPIGIQATDTYTF. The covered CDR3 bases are TGTGCTAGCAGCCCGATCGGTATCCAAGCCACAGATACC. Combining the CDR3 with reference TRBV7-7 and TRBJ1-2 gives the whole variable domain GAGVSQSPRYKVTKRGQDVTLRCDPISSHATLYWYQQALGQGPEFLTYFNYEAQPDKSGLPSDRFSAERPEGSISTLTIQRTEQRDSAMYRCASSPIGIQATDTYTFGSGTRLTVV.

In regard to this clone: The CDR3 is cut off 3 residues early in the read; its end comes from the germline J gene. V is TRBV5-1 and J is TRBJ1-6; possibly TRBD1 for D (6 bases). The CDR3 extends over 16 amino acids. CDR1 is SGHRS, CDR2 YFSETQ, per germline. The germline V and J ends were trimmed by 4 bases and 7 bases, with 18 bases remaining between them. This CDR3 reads CASSTGSGQKNSPLHF. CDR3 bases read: TGCGCCAGCAGCACCGGATCGGGACAAAAGAATTCACCC.

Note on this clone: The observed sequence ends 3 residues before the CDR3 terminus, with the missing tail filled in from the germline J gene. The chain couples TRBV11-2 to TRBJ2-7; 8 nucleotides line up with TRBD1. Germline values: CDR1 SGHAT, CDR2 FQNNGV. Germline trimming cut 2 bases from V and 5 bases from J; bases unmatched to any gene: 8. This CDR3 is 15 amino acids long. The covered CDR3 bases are TGTGCCAGCAGCTTACAAGGACAGGGCATCAACGAG. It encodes CASSLQGQGINE. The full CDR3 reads CASSLQGQGINEQYF.

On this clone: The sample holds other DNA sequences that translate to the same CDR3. The CDR3 here is CASSPGTGNTGELFF. The DNA read from the CDR3 is TGTGCCAGCAGCCCTGGGACAGGGAACACCGGGGAG. The chain joins TRBV7-3 to TRBJ2-2; 8 nucleotides match TRBD1. The read halts 3 residues ahead of the CDR3 end, with the missing end drawn from the germline J gene. CDR1 is SGHTA and CDR2 is FQGTGA in the germline V gene. Trimming took 5 bases from V and 1 from J; bases not matched to a gene: 3. The CDR3 sequence is 15 residues long.

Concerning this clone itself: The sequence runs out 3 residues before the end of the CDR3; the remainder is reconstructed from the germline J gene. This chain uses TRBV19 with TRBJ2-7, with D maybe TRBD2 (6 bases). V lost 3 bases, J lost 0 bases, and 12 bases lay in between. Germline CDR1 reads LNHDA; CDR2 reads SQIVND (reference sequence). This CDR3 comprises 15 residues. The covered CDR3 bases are TGTGCCAGTAGTATTGCGGGATATAGCTCCTACGAG. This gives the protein CASSIAGYSSYE. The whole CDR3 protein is CASSIAGYSSYEQYF.

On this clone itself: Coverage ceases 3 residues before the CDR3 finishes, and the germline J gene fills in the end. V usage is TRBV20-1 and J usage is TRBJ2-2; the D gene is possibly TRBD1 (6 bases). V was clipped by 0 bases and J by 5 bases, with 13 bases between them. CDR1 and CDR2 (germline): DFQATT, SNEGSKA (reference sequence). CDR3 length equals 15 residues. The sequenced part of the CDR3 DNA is TGCAGTGCTAGAGATCTCTCCAGGGGTACCGGGGAG. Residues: CSARDLSRGTGE. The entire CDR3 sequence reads CSARDLSRGTGELFF.

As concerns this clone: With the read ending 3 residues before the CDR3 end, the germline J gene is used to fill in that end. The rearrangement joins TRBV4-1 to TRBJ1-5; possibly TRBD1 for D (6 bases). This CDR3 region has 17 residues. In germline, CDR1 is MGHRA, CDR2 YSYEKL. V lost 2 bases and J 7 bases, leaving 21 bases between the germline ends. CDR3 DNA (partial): TGCGCCAGCAGCCAACTTATAACCGGGACACGCAGGCAGCCC. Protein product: CASSQLITGTRRQP. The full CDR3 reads CASSQLITGTRRQPQHF.

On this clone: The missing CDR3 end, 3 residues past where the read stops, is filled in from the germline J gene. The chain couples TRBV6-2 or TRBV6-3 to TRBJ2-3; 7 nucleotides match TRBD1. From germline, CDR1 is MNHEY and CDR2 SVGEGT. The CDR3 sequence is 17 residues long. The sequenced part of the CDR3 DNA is TGTGCCAGCAGTTCCTACGGTCCAGGGACAGACCAAGAGACG. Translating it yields CASSSYGPGTDQET. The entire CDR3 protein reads CASSSYGPGTDQETQYF.

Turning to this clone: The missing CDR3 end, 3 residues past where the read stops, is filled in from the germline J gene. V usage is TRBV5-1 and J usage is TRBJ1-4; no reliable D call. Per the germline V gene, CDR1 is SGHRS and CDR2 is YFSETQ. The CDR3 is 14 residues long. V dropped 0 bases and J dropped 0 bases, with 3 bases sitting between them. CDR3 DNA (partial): TGCGCCAGCAGCTTGGCTTCAACTAATGAAAAA. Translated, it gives CASSLASTNEK. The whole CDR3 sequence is CASSLASTNEKLFF.

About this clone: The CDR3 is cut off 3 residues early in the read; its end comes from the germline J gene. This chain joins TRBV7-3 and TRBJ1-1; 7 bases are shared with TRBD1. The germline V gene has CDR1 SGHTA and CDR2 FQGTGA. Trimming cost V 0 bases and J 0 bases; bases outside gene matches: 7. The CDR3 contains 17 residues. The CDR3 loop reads CASSLTRLGQLNTEAFF. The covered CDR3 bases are TGTGCCAGCAGCTTAACCCGCTTGGGACAGTTGAACACTGAA.

The sequenced part of the CDR3 DNA is TGTGCCAGCACCCCTAATCTCATCCTTACACCC. This codes for CASTPNLILTP. In full, the CDR3 is CASTPNLILTPLHF. V usage is TRBV6-2 or TRBV6-3 and J usage is TRBJ1-6; D is unresolved. The CDR3 end lies 3 residues beyond the end of the read and is filled in from the germline J gene. Deletions cut 7 bases from V and 11 bases from J, with 18 bases between. CDR3 length: 14 amino acids. CDR1 is MNHEY and CDR2 is SVGEGT in the germline V gene.

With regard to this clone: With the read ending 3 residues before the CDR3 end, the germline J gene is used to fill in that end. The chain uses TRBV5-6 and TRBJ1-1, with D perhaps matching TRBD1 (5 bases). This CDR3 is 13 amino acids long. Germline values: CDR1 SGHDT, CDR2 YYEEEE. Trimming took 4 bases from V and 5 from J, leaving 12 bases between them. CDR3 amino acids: CASSRDSRTEAFF. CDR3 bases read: TGTGCCAGCAGCCGGGACTCAAGGACTGAA.

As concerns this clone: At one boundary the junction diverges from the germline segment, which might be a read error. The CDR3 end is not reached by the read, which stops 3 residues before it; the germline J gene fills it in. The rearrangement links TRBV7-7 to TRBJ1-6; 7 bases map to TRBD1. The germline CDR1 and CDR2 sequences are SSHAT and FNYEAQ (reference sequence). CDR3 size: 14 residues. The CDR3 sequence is CASSHGTDNSPLHF. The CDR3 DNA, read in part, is TGTGCTAGCAGCCACGGGACAGATAATTCACCC.

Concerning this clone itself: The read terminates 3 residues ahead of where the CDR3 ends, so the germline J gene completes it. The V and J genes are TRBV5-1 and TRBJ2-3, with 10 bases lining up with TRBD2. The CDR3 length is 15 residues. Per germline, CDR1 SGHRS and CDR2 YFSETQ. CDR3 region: CASSPLAGEWETQYF. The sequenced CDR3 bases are TGCGCCAGCAGCCCTCTAGCGGGGGAATGGGAGACG.

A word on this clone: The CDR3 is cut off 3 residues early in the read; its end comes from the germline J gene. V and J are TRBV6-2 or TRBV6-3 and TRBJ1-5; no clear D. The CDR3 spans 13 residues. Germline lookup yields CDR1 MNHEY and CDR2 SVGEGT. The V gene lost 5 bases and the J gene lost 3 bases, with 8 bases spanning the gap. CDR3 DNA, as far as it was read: TGTGCCAGCAGTCTTCCCTACAATCAGCCC. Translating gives CASSLPYNQP. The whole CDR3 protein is CASSLPYNQPQHF.

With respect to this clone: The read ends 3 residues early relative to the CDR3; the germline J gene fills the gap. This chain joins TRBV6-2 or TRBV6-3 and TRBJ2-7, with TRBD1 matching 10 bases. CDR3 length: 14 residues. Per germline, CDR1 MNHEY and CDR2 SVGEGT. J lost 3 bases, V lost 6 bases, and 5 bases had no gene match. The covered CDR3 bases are TGTGCCAGCAGGCCAGGACAGGGGGGCTACGAG. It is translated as CASRPGQGGYE. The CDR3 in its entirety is CASRPGQGGYEQYF.

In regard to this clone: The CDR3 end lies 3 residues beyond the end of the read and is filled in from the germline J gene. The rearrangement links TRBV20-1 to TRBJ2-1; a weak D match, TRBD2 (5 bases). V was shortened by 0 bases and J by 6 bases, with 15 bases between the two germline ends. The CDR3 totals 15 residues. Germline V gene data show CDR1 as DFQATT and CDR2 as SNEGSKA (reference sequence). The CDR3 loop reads CSARDLLSGLNEQFF. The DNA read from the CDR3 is TGCAGTGCTAGAGATCTCCTGAGCGGACTCAATGAG.

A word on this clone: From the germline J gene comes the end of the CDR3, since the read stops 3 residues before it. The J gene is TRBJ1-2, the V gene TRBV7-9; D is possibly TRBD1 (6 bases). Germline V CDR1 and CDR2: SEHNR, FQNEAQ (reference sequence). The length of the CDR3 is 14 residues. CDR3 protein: CASSLSGQTYDYTF. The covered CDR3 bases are TGTGCCAGCAGCTTATCCGGACAGACCTACGAC.